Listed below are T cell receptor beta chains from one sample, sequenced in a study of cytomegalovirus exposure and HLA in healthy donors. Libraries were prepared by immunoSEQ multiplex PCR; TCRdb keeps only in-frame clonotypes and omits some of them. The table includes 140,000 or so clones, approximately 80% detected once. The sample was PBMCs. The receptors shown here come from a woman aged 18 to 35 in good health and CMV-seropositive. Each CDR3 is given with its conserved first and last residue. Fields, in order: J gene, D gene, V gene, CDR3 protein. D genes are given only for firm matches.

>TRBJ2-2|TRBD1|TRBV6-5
CASRDRGATGELFF
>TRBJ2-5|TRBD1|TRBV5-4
CASRKGQGYQETQYF
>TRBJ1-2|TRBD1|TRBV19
CASSSEAGGREKGYGYTF
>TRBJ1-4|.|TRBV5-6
CASSLKGGREKLFF
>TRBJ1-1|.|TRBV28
CASSLIRVNTEAFF
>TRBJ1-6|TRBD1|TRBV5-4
CASSPQSGTGDSPLHF
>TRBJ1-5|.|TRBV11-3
CARSGGRGNQPQHF
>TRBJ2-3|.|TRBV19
CASSVAVDTQYF
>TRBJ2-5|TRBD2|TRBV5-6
CASSQRLAGKETQYF
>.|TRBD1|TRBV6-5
CASRGTGNSYEQYF
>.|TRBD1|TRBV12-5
CASALPVTGDEQYF
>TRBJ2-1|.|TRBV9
CASSPLQGYEQFF
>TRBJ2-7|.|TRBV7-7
CASSLASGPPYEQYF
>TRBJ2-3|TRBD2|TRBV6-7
CASSQRTSGDHTDTQYF
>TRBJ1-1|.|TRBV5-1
CASSLHRVMNTEAFF
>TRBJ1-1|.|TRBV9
CASSVAPTGGSMNTEAFF
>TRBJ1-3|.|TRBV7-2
CASSLVGTHFTGNTIYF
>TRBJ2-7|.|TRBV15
CATSKDGGYEQYF
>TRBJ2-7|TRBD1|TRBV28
CASSWTGPYEQYF
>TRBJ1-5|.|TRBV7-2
CASSFGGSGQPQHF
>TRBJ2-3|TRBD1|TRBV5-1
CASSPGQGFTQYF
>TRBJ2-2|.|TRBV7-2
CASSLAEARVRGELFF
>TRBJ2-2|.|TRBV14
CASSQHTYNTGELFF
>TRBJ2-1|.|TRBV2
CASSDNEQFF
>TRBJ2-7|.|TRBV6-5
CASSASERSVQYF
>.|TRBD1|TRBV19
CASSTRDSPYEQYF
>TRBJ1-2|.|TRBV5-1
CASRPGQDLYGYTF
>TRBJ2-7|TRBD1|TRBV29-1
CSVQGGVYEQYF
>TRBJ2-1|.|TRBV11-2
CASSPSNEQFF
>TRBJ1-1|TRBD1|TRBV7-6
CASNTQGANTEAFF
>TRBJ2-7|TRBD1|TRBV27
CASSHRQGIFYEQYF
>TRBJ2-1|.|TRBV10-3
CAISEEASSYNEQFF
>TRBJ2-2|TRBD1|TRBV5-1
CASSSLGAGGRNTGELFF
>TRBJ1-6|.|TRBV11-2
CASSLVVSGSPLHF
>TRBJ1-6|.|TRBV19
CASSSGASPLHF
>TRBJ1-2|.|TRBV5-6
CASSLVGGINYGYTF
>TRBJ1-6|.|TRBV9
CASSVGSLPPLHF
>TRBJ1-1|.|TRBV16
CASSAGPANTEAFF
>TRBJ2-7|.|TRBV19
CASSMTASYEQYF
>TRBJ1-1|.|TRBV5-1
CASRNRVGNTEAFF
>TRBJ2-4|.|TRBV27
CASSFRGTQNIQYF
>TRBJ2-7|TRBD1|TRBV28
CASSHGGQGESYEQYF